The present TCR beta chain was sequenced within a study of blood T cell repertoires in COVID-19. TCRdb's copy holds only in-frame clones and misses some; the assay was immunoSEQ multiplex PCR. The sample has about 290,000 clones, around 92% seen once. This CDR3 comprises 12 residues. The germline gives CDR1 MNHEY, CDR2 SMNVEV (reference sequence). V was clipped by 6 bases and J by 9 bases, with 12 bases between them. The sequencing input was peripheral blood. This receptor was taken from a woman aged 25 to 39 with COVID-19, enrolled during active disease. The chain has TRBV27 and TRBJ2-1; D remains unclear. Here the CDR3 reads CASSSISGEQFF. The CDR3 nucleotides are TGTGCCAGCAGCTCGATTTCCGGTGAGCAGTTCTTC.